Detailed here is one TCR beta chain. What it binds is unknown. Germline loops: CDR1 MDHEN, CDR2 SYDVKM. Trimming cost V 7 bases and J 2 bases, with 11 bases left between them. The CDR3 spans 13 residues. This sample was included in a study of memory CD4+ T cells and cytomegalovirus serostatus. Study context: Of the healthy Belgian adults, 8 to 10 were CMV seropositive and about 24 seronegative. Regarding the study as a whole: CD4+ memory repertoires contained 67 of 164 reported CMV TCRbeta sequences.

Single viable CD3+CD4+CD8-CD45RO+ cells were sorted as the memory CD4+ T cells. Positive selection with CD4 microbeads enriched total CD4+ T cells. Sequencing used immunoSEQ multiplex PCR; TCRdb keeps in-frame clones, though not all of them. The sample holds tens of thousands of clones; just over 75% are singletons and the top ten take more than 1.5%. The receptor was isolated from an adult in good health and CMV-seronegative. The chain is built from TRBV28 and TRBJ2-5, with a weak D call TRBD2 (5 bases). The sample was memory CD4+ T cells from blood. The CDR3 DNA reads as TGTGCCAGCACCCTAGCAGGACAAGAGACCCAGTACTTC. Protein: CASTLAGQETQYF.